The 2 T cell receptor beta chains given below trace back to one sample, sequenced in a study of shared clonotypes between healthy human individuals. Some clones are missing from TCRdb's copy, which holds only in-frame ones; the method was immunoSEQ multiplex PCR. Seen here are over a million clones, around three quarters observed once, and the top ten hold more than 0.55%. The material sequenced was memory CD4+ T cells from PBMCs. The sample's subset: CD45RA-negative fraction. These receptors all stem from a man younger than 30 in good health. Some clones in this sample may be carry-over from other donors' samples.

V gene TRBV5-8 combines with J gene TRBJ2-1, with TRBD2 matching over 13 bases. V shed 0 bases, J shed 6 bases, and the junction held 6 bases outside the gene matches. Per the germline V gene, CDR1 is SGHTS and CDR2 is YDEGEE. The CDR3 is made up of 17 amino acids. For the CDR3, the DNA is TGTGCCAGCAGCTTGGGACTAACTAGCGGGAGGGCCAATGAGCAGTTCTTC. Translation: CASSLGLTSGRANEQFF.

V usage is TRBV14 and J usage is TRBJ2-3; 15 bases map to TRBD2. The germline gives CDR1 SGHDN, CDR2 FVKESK. J lost 11 bases, V lost 4 bases, and 7 bases had no gene match. This CDR3 comprises 15 residues. This CDR3 reads CASSRGLAGGYEQYF. DNA for the CDR3: TGTGCCAGCAGCCGGGGACTAGCGGGAGGATATGAGCAGTATTTT.